Reported below is one T cell receptor (beta chain). The antigen remains unidentified. The data were obtained in a study of blood T cells in healthy people across ages. Study findings and constraints: Unsorted PBMCs ruled out conclusive naive versus antigen-experienced comparison.

Germline CDR1 SEHNR, CDR2 FQNEAQ (reference sequence). Germline trimming cut 5 bases from V and 5 bases from J; bases unmatched to any gene: 16. The CDR3 covers 19 residues. A second PCR, run for about 6 to 11 cycles, used a sample-barcoded 5' primer plus a J-beta primer mix. TCRdb reanalysed the 5' RACE reads using MiXCR and keeps one entry per CDR3 protein. This table holds about 1,800,000 distinct CDR3 sequences, 28% found once. Sequenced material: blood. This clonotype was obtained from a woman aged 30 to 39 in good health. The rearrangement joins TRBV7-9 to TRBJ2-1; 12 bases map to TRBD1. CDR3 DNA sequence: TGTGCCAGCAGCCCAACCGGGACAGGGGGCGCGGGGATCGACAATGAGCAGTTCTTC. It is translated as CASSPTGTGGAGIDNEQFF.